This T cell receptor (beta chain) was documented in a study of shared T cell receptors in the human thymus. Generated by immunoSEQ multiplex PCR, the TCRdb table keeps only in-frame clones and is missing some. Seen here are some 700,000 clones, approximately 83% observed once, and the top ten hold about 0.0098%. The CDR3 runs 14 residues. Germline V gives CDR1 LGHNA, CDR2 YSLEER. Trimming removed 4 bases from V and 8 bases from J, with 12 bases in between. The data were also submitted as part of a second study, on human thymus T cells.

Sequencing was done on a sample of thymocytes. This sequence originates from a girl under three years old with a congenital heart defect. The chain employs TRBV4-3 and TRBJ1-6; D gene uncertain. CDR3 nucleotide sequence: TGCGCCAGCAGCCCGGGGAGGTCAGATTCACCCCTCCACTTT. Translation gives CASSPGRSDSPLHF.